The sequence of this TCR beta chain was determined in a study of T cells in Graves' hyperthyroidism and ophthalmopathy. The table lists this clonotype with many counts. RNA transcripts gave rise to amplified TCR beta CDR3 regions. A set of HTBI primers served as the primers for a first-round RT-PCR of the TCR CDR3. One entry per CDR3 protein results from TCRdb running MiXCR on the multiplex PCR reads. This table has 490,000 or so distinct CDR3 sequences, 15% to 20% appearing once. V was pared by 3 bases and J by 5 bases, with 6 bases of the junction left unmatched. The CDR3 contains 14 residues. Germline V CDR1 and CDR2: SGHTA, FQGNSA.

The J gene is TRBJ2-7, the V gene TRBV7-2, with 8 bases lining up with TRBD1. This TCR was sampled from a woman between 25 and 40 years old with Graves' ophthalmopathy. Sequencing was done on a sample of blood. The CDR3 spells CASSFGQGTHEQYF. In DNA form, the CDR3 reads TGTGCCAGCAGCTTCGGACAGGGTACCCACGAGCAGTACTTC.